This paragraph covers one T cell receptor beta chain sequence. Via MiXCR, TCRdb re-called the RT-PCR reads, giving one row per CDR3 protein. The top ten hold approximately 10% of the sample, which has about 230,000 distinct CDR3 sequences, 13% to 15% seen once. The data are from a study of patients and donors after allogeneic stem cell transplantation. Germline loops: CDR1 PRHDT, CDR2 FYEKMQ (reference sequence). This CDR3 has 15 residues. The V end was cut by 3 bases, the J end by 5 bases, with 16 bases between. The clonotype originates from a human donor who was either an allogeneic HSCT recipient or a stem cell or donor lymphocyte infusion donor (not recorded which). It is not recorded whose cells these are; they may come from a transplant donor. This rearrangement joins TRBV13 to TRBJ1-2, with D uncertain. The specimen sequenced was blood, either unsorted or a sorted T cell fraction (not recorded which). CDR3: CASSLGADVIYGYTF. The CDR3 nucleotides read TGTGCCAGCAGCTTGGGAGCAGATGTTATTTATGGCTACACCTTC.